Below, 3 T cell receptor beta chains from the same sample are listed, as sequenced in a study of blood T cell repertoires in COVID-19. Repertoires were generated with immunoSEQ multiplex PCR, while TCRdb's copy carries only in-frame clones and drops some. In the table there are more than 200,000 clones, approximately 88% of which are singletons. What was sequenced was peripheral blood. These TCRs come from a man between 35 and 55 years old with acute or convalescent COVID-19.

The CDR3, as DNA: TGTGCCAGCAGCTTGGGGACACCCCCCACTGAAGCTTTCTTT. It translates to CASSLGTPPTEAFF. The chain carries TRBV5-8 and TRBJ1-1, with D perhaps matching TRBD1 (5 bases). From germline, CDR1 is SGHTS and CDR2 YDEGEE. This CDR3 has 14 residues. V was trimmed by 0 bases and J by 4 bases, leaving 10 bases between them.

The V and J genes are TRBV19 and TRBJ2-2, with TRBD1 matching 10 bases. Trimming at V came to 3 bases and at J to 2 bases, leaving 3 bases not matched to a gene. Germline V lookup: CDR1 LNHDA, CDR2 SQIVND (reference sequence). The CDR3 contains 16 residues. The CDR3 DNA sequence: TGTGCCAGTAGTATCTCGACAGGGGGCAACACCGGGGAGCTGTTTTTT. Translating gives CASSISTGGNTGELFF. The full variable domain, completed using reference TRBV19 and TRBJ2-2, is DGGITQSPKYLFRKEGQNVTLSCEQNLNHDAMYWYRQDPGQGLRLIYYSQIVNDFQKGDIAEGYSVSREKKESFPLTVTSAQKNPTAFYLCASSISTGGNTGELFFGEGSRLTVL.

This clone was observed a handful of times. This chain joins TRBV5-5 and TRBJ1-1, with a tentative D call TRBD1 (6 bases). The CDR3 runs 13 residues. V was pared by 0 bases and J by 6 bases, with 9 bases between. CDR1 and CDR2 from the germline V gene are SGHKS and YYEKEE (reference sequence). This CDR3 is CASSLVQGPEAFF. The CDR3 bases are TGTGCCAGCAGCTTGGTCCAGGGGCCTGAAGCTTTCTTT.